This T cell receptor beta chain was identified in a study of cytomegalovirus exposure and HLA in healthy donors. Points from the study as a whole: Association with HLA alleles at 0.05 false discovery rate was found for 15,000 or so TCR beta sequences in a later analysis. Later genetic work tied a missense DCLRE1C variant to beta-chain V and J trimming. An analysis done earlier found most TCR beta V segments productive about 90% or about 30% of the time.

This clone was observed a handful of times. Antigen unknown. 13 Jbeta primers and 60 Vbeta primers were used for the PCR. Clones were sequenced by immunoSEQ multiplex PCR, and TCRdb holds only the in-frame ones, with some missing. The data contain 75,000 to 95,000 clones, 69% of them singletons. Healthy people donating bone marrow made up the donors. The germline CDR1 and CDR2 sequences are SGHNT and YYREEE (reference sequence). This CDR3 has 15 residues. The J segment lost 3 bases and the V segment lost 4 bases, leaving 7 bases of the junction unmatched. The clonotype originates from a man aged 50 or older in good health and CMV-seronegative. This chain links TRBV5-4 with TRBJ1-1; 9 bases align to TRBD1. Sequenced: PBMCs. CDR3 in DNA: TGTGCCAGCAGCCCGGACAGGGGTGGGGACACTGAAGCTTTCTTT. The encoded protein is CASSPDRGGDTEAFF.